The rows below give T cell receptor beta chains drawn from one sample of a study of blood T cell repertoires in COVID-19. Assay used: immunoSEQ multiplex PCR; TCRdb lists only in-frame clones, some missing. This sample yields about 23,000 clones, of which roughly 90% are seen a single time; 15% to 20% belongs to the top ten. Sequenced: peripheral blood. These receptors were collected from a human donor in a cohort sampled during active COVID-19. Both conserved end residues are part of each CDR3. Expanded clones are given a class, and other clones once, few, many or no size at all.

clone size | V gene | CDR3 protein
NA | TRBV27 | CASSLWRTTEAFF
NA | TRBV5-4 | CASSLVGRVNTEAFF
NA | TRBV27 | CATSPGGGLPDQPQHF
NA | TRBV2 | CASRPTGTQETQYF
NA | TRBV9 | CASSVGGTGHNEQFF
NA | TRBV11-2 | CASSLVRSVETQYF
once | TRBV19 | CASSRGGGPTEAFF
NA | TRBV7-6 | CASSLDPGYGYTF
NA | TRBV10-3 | CATRTQSAGGPDEQFF
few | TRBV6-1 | CASSEGSGQGPQHF
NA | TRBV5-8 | CASSLLRGTEAFF
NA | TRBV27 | CASSPLRERSITEAFF
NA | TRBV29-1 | CSVEGTAMSQKLFF
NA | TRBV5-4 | CASSLAGGSNQPQHF
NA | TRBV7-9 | CASSLADGRTAFF
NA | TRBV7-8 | CASSKTGNTEAFF
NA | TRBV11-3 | CASTPSRGTYNEQFF
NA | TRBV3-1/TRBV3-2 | CASSQGAKQPQHF
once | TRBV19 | CASTRLAGANTGELFF
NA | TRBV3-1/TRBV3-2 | CASSQLPSYEQYF
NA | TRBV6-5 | CASRVGLWNENIQYF
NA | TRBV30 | CAWSVPRQLNYGYTF
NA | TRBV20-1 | CSASAQQGLGNQPQHF
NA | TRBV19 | CASSRVGNNEKLFF
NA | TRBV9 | CASSVTDSRTDTQYF
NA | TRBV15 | CATSTPFGDRNEKLFF
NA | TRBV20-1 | CSARQDNEQFF
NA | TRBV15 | CATSRDRGPQPQHF
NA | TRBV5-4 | CASSLGGAGGEYF
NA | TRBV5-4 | CASSLRPGEAFF
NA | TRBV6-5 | CASSYSSGSLYGYTF
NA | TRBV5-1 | CASSWQGDTQYF
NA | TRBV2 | CASRPWDRQETQYF
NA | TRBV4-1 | CASSQVYLNTIYF
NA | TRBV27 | CASSSTPDRAMGTGELFF
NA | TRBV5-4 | CASSSHISTYPYEQYF
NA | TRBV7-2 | CASSLKALNTEAFF
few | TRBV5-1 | CASSLQGDSNYGYTF
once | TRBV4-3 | CASSQDRSYSNQPQHF
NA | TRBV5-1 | CASKTPEGYGYTF
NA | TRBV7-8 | CASSPDTSNQPQHF
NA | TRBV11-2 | CASSLDSPNSPLHF
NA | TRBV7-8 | CASSPPGRNTIYF
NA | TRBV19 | CASSTKQGVGRGYTF
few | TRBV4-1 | CASSQVWRGGYTF
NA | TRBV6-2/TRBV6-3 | CASSYGGDTNEQFF
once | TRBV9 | CASSVGTANYGYTF
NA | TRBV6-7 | CAICNGYTF
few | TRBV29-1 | CSVEEGRTGRNEQYF
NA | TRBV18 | CASSSPRPNYEHRGAVF
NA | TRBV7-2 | CASSSGGRGLAPDTQYF
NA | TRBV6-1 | CASSEGAEGWALYGYTF
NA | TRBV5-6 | CASSLDRRPYEQYF
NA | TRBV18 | CASYRAGETQYF
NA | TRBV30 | CALTPHRADSPLHF